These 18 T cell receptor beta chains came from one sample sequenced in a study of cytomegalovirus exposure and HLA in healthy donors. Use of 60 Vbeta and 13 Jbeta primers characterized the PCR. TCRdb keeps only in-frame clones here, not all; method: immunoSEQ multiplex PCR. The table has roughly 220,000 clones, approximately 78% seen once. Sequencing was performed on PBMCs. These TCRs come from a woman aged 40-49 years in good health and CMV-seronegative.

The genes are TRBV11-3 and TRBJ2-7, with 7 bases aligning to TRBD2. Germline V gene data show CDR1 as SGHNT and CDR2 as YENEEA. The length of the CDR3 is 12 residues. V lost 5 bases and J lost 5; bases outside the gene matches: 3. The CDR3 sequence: CASSGEGNEQYF. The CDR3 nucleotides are TGTGCCAGCAGCGGGGAGGGGAACGAGCAGTACTTC.

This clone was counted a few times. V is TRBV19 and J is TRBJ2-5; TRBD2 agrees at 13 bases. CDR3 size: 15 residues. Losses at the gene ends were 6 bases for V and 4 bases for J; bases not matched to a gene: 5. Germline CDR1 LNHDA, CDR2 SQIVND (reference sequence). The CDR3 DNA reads TGTGCCAGTAGAACTAGCGGGAGGGCCGGAGAGACCCAGTACTTC. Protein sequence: CASRTSGRAGETQYF.

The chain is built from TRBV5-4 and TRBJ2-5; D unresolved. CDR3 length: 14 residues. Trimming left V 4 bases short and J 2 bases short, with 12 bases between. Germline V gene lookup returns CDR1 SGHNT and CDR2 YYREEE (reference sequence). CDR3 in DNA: TGTGCCAGCAGCGGAGATTTAGTTCAAGAGACCCAGTACTTC. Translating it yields CASSGDLVQETQYF.

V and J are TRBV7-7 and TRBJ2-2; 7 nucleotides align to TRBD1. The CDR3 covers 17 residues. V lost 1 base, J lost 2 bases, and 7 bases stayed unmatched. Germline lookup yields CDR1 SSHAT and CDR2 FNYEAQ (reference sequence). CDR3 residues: CASSLVSGQINTGELFF. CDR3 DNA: TGTGCCAGCAGCTTAGTGTCGGGACAGATCAACACCGGGGAGCTGTTTTTT.

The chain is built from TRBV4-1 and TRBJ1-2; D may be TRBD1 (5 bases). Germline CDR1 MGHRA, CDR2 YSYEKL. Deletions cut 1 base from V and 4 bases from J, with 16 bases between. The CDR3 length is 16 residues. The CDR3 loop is CASSQGQGLTGYGYTF. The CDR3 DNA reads TGCGCCAGCAGCCAAGGTCAGGGTCTGACGGGCTATGGCTACACCTTC.

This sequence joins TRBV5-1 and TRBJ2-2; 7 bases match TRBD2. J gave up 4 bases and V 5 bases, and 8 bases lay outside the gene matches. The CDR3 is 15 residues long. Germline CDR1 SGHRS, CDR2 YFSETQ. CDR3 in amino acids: CASRTGGGGTGELFF. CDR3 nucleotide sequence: TGCGCCAGCAGAACAGGCGGGGGTGGCACCGGGGAGCTGTTTTTT.

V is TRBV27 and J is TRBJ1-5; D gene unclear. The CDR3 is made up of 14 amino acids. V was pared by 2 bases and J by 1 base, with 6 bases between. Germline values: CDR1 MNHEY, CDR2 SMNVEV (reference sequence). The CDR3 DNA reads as TGTGCCAGCAGTTTAAGTGGCAGCAATCAGCCCCAGCATTTT. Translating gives CASSLSGSNQPQHF.

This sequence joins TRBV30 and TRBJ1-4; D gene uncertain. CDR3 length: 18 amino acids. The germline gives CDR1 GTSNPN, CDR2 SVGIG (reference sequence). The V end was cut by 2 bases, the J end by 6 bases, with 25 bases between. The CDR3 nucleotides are TGTGCCTGGAGTAAAACCCGTTCCATGATAGGGAGGTATGAAAAACTGTTTTTT. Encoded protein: CAWSKTRSMIGRYEKLFF.

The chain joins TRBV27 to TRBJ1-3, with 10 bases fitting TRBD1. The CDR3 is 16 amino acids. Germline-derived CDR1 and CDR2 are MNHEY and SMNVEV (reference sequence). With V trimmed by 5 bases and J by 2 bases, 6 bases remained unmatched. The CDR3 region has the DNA TGTGCCAGCAGTCCGGACAGGGGGAAGGCTGGAAACACCATATATTTT. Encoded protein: CASSPDRGKAGNTIYF.

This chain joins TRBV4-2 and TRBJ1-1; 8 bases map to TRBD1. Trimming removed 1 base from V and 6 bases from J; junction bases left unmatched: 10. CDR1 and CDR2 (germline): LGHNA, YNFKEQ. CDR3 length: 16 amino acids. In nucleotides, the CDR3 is TGTGCCAGCAGCCAAGGGGACAGGCCTCGGTCGTCTGAAGCTTTCTTT. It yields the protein CASSQGDRPRSSEAFF.

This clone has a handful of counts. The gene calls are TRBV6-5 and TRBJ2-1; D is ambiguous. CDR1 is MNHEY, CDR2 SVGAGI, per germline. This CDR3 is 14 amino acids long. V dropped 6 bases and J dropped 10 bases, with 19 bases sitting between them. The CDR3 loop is CASSDQNPTREQFF. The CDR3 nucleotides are TGTGCCAGCAGCGACCAGAATCCTACGCGGGAGCAGTTCTTC.

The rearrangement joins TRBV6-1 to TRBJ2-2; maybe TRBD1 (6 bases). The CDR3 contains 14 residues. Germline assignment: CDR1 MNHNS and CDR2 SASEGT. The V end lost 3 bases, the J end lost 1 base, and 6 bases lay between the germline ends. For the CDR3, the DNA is TGTGCCAGCAGTGACAGGGGGAACACCGGGGAGCTGTTTTTT. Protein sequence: CASSDRGNTGELFF.

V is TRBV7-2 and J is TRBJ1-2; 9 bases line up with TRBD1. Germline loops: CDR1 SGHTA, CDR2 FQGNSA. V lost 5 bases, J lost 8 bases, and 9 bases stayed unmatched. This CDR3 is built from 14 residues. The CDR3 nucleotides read TGTGCCAGCAGCACCGGACAGGGGATCGTGGGCTACACCTTC. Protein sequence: CASSTGQGIVGYTF.

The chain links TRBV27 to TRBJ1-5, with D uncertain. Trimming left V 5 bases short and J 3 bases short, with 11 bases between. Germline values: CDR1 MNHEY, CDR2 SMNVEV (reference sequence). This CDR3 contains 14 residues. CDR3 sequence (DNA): TGTGCCAGCAGTACCCGGGAGGACAATCAGCCCCAGCATTTT. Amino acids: CASSTREDNQPQHF.

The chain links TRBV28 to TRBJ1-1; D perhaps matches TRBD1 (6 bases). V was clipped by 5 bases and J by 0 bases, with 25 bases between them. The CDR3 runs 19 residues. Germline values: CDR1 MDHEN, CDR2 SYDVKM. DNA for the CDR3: TGTGCCAGCAGTCCCTACCTCCTACTTAGGACAGAGATGAACACTGAAGCTTTCTTT. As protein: CASSPYLLLRTEMNTEAFF.

CDR3 nucleotide sequence: TGTGCCAGCAGCTTAGGCGCAGGGGAGTACACTGAAGCTTTCTTT. Encoded protein: CASSLGAGEYTEAFF. The V and J genes are TRBV13 and TRBJ1-1, with D perhaps TRBD1 (6 bases). Trimming shortened V by 0 bases and J by 3 bases, and 11 bases separated the two germline ends. This CDR3 has 15 residues. The V gene's germline CDR1 is PRHDT and CDR2 FYEKMQ (reference sequence).

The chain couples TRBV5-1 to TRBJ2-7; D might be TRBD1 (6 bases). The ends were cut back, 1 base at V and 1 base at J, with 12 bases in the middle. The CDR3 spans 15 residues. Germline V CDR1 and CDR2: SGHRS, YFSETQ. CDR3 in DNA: TGCGCCAGCAGCTTGTTCCCAGGGGAATCCTACGAGCAGTACTTC. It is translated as CASSLFPGESYEQYF.

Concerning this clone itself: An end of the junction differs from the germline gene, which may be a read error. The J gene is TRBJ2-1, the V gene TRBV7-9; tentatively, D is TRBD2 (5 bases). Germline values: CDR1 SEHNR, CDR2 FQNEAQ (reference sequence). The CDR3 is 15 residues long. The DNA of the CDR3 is TGTTCCAGCAGCTTAGCGAGCTCCTCCTACAATGAGCAGTTCTTC. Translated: CSSSLASSSYNEQFF.